The clone carrying this T cell receptor beta chain was observed at least ten times. Its antigen is undetermined. Being off target in a library aimed at alpha chains, this beta chain has a size of little meaning. CDR1 is MNHEY, CDR2 SVGEGT, per germline. The CDR3 is 13 residues long. Trimming removed 5 bases from V and 6 bases from J; junction bases left unmatched: 5. MiXCR, applied by TCRdb to the 5' RACE reads, yields one record per CDR3 protein. In the table there are 8,000 to 10,000 distinct CDR3 sequences, 14% of which are singletons. Specified time point: sample taken at primary tumor resection. The record originates from a study of spatial heterogeneity in lung cancer. Findings and limits, study-wide: Tumoral mutation counts were tracked by counts of expanded intratumoral alpha and beta TCRs.

The starting material was lung tumor tissue, obtained at surgery. The clonotype was recovered from a male donor with early-stage non-small cell lung cancer. The rearrangement joins TRBV6-2 or TRBV6-3 to TRBJ2-3; 7 nucleotides align to TRBD2. For the CDR3, the DNA is TGTGCCAGCAGTCCCCGGGACTACGATACGCAGTATTTT. The encoded protein is CASSPRDYDTQYF.